Following are 2 T cell receptor beta chains from one sample sequenced in a study of T-cell memory formation after mild COVID-19. One entry per CDR3 protein, called by TCRdb with MiXCR from the 5' RACE reads. This sample has about 560,000 distinct CDR3 sequences, with about 18% found just once. Sequencing used PBMCs or a T cell subset sorted from them (not recorded which). The receptors originated from an adult woman who had mild COVID-19 (a few samples of this study predate the infection). Cell type and time point are not known.

This clonotype was observed a handful of times. This chain links TRBV11-3 with TRBJ2-1, with D possibly being TRBD2 (6 bases). The germline V gene has CDR1 SGHNT and CDR2 YENEEA. The CDR3 loop spans 15 amino acids. With 5 bases removed from V and 9 bases from J, the gap between germline ends came to 20 bases. CDR3 residues: CASSRAWRAGSEQFF. The DNA of the CDR3 is TGTGCCAGCAGCCGTGCCTGGAGGGCCGGAAGTGAGCAGTTCTTC.

This chain links TRBV4-2 with TRBJ1-6; D may be TRBD1 (5 bases). CDR1 and CDR2 (germline): LGHNA, YNFKEQ. CDR3 size: 15 residues. Trimming took 4 bases from V and 8 from J, leaving 15 bases between them. Here the CDR3 DNA reads TGTGCCAGCAGCCGAAAGGGGAGCCTCGATTCACCCCTCCACTTT. Encoded protein: CASSRKGSLDSPLHF.